This record looks at one TCR beta chain sequence and its context. Using genomic DNA as the template, TCR beta VDJ and CDR3 profiling was carried out. MiXCR, applied by TCRdb to the reads, yields one record per CDR3 protein. The sample consists of roughly 420,000 distinct CDR3 sequences, about 70% of them appearing once. The record originates from a study of CD8+CD57+ T cells in acquired aplastic anemia. CDR1 is SNHLY, CDR2 FYNNEI, per germline. This CDR3 spans 14 amino acids. The V and J ends lost 3 bases and 0 bases respectively, with 6 bases between them. The chain employs TRBV2 and TRBJ1-5; D is uncertain. The receptor's source is a human donor in good health, serving as a control. The sample consisted of sorted CD4+, CD8+, or CD8+CD57+ T cells (not recorded which) from PBMCs. The CDR3 region is CASSDLNSNQPQHF. DNA of the CDR3: TGTGCCAGCAGTGACCTGAATAGCAATCAGCCCCAGCATTTT.